This TCR beta chain is from a study of CD8 T cells in ankylosing spondylitis. TCRdb analysed the 5' RACE reads with MiXCR anew, one entry per CDR3 protein. The sample records about 90,000 distinct CDR3 sequences, roughly 30% being singletons. The CDR3 loop spans 15 amino acids. V was cut by 4 bases and J by 2 bases, with 14 bases left in between. The germline CDR1 and CDR2 sequences are SGHRS and YFSETQ. The V call is TRBV5-1, the J call TRBJ2-3; D is undetermined. Sequenced: blood, either unsorted or a sorted T cell fraction (not recorded which). The sequence derives from a male donor with ankylosing spondylitis or in good health (not recorded which). CDR3 sequence (DNA): TGCGCCAGCAGCCGCTGGACCCCCACCACAGATACGCAGTATTTT. It codes for CASSRWTPTTDTQYF.